This paragraph reports one T cell receptor (beta chain). Its target is unknown. This record belongs to a study of OX40 agonist ivuxolimab in advanced cancers. Study-level information: Mean age approximately 59 years, range 23 to 79; nearly 85% male. Whole-study results and caveats: Fewer expanded clones were found on average in CD4+ than in CD8+ T cells. The authors also found low normalized T-cell clonal expansion in some nonresponders.

The cohort excluded patients with autoimmune disease history or systemic immunosuppression. Using immunoSEQ multiplex PCR, the repertoire was profiled, and TCRdb retains in-frame clones only, with some absent. The sample lists tens of thousands of clones; roughly 80% were seen once. The specimen comprised CD4+ or CD8+ T cells sorted from blood, sampled in a trial of the OX40 agonist ivuxolimab. The sequence derives from an adult with an advanced solid tumor such as melanoma, head and neck, liver or kidney cancer.

This chain's CDR3 is CASSAGQGPQETQYF. The CDR3 nucleotides are TGCGCCAGCAGCGCTGGACAGGGACCTCAAGAGACCCAGTACTTC. The chain links TRBV5-1 to TRBJ2-5; the match to TRBD1 covers 8 bases. V gave up 4 bases and J gave up 2 bases; unmatched junction bases: 7. The germline CDR1 and CDR2 sequences are SGHRS and YFSETQ. The CDR3 spans 15 residues.